The 16 T cell receptor beta chains in this list originate from one sample, sequenced in a study of OX40 agonist ivuxolimab in advanced cancers. Produced via immunoSEQ multiplex PCR; TCRdb's table is partial and in-frame only. Here the sample spans 15,000 to 20,000 clones, roughly four fifths being singletons. The input for sequencing was CD4+ or CD8+ T cells sorted from blood, taken in a trial of the OX40 agonist ivuxolimab. Source of these receptors: an adult with an advanced solid tumor such as melanoma, head and neck, liver or kidney cancer.

V usage is TRBV30 and J usage is TRBJ2-1; 7 bases map to TRBD1. There are 13 residues in the CDR3. J was trimmed by 3 bases and V by 2 bases; bases with no gene match: 1. The V gene's germline CDR1 is GTSNPN and CDR2 SVGIG (reference sequence). CDR3 in amino acids: CAWSRGHYNEQFF. CDR3 bases: TGTGCCTGGAGTAGGGGGCACTACAATGAGCAGTTCTTC.

V usage is TRBV6-5 and J usage is TRBJ2-1; TRBD1 matches 7 bases. The CDR3 contains 15 residues. Germline CDR1 and CDR2: MNHEY and SVGAGI. V was pared by 6 bases and J by 12 bases, with 17 bases of the junction left unmatched. The CDR3 region is CASRSPGTANLGQFF. In DNA form, the CDR3 reads TGTGCCAGCAGATCTCCCGGGACAGCCAACTTGGGGCAGTTCTTC.

V and J are TRBV6-5 and TRBJ1-1; D might be TRBD1 (5 bases). The germline V and J ends were trimmed by 5 bases and 10 bases, with 17 bases remaining between them. The CDR3 extends over 13 amino acids. Germline CDR1 and CDR2: MNHEY and SVGAGI. Here the CDR3 reads CASSDRGTPGAFF. CDR3 coding DNA: TGTGCCAGCAGTGACCGGGGGACCCCAGGAGCTTTCTTT.

The chain combines TRBV27 with TRBJ2-3; 9 nucleotides align to TRBD2. This CDR3 has 15 residues. Trimming took 5 bases from V and 0 from J; bases not matched to a gene: 3. Germline loops: CDR1 MNHEY, CDR2 SMNVEV (reference sequence). In DNA, the CDR3 is TGTGCCAGCAGTCCGGGACTAGCTAGCACAGATACGCAGTATTTT. This gives the protein CASSPGLASTDTQYF.

Points on this clone: The sample has other DNA sequences that encode this CDR3 too. The V and J genes are TRBV7-2 and TRBJ1-3; 7 positions agree with TRBD1. Germline CDR1 SGHTA, CDR2 FQGNSA. After removal of 6 bases from V and 0 bases from J, the junction contained 5 bases not matched to a gene. This CDR3 contains 15 residues. The CDR3 region has the DNA TGTGCCAGCAGTTCGGGACAGAGCTCTGGAAACACCATATATTTT. It translates to CASSSGQSSGNTIYF.

The rearrangement joins TRBV18 to TRBJ1-1, with a weak D call TRBD1 (5 bases). The CDR3 is made up of 15 amino acids. Looked up from germline, CDR1 is KGHSH and CDR2 is LQKENI. V lost 3 bases, J lost 6 bases, and 17 bases lay in between. CDR3 loop: CASSPAGPMGSEAFF. The DNA of the CDR3 is TGTGCCAGCTCACCCGCGGGACCCATGGGGTCTGAAGCTTTCTTT.

The chain links TRBV2 to TRBJ1-4; 7 bases match TRBD1. The CDR3 loop spans 14 amino acids. Germline V gene lookup returns CDR1 SNHLY and CDR2 FYNNEI. V lost 4 bases and J lost 5; bases outside the gene matches: 4. The CDR3 region is CASSVGGGNEKLFF. As DNA, the CDR3 is TGTGCCAGCAGTGTAGGAGGGGGCAATGAAAAACTGTTTTTT.

The J gene is TRBJ2-5, the V gene TRBV5-1, with 10 bases fitting TRBD1. The CDR3 totals 14 residues. CDR1 and CDR2 from the germline V gene are SGHRS and YFSETQ. V trimming: 4 bases; J trimming: 3 bases; junction bases outside the gene matches: 3. CDR3 sequence reads: CASSPGTGEETQYF. CDR3 coding DNA: TGCGCCAGCAGCCCCGGGACAGGGGAAGAGACCCAGTACTTC.

This clone was observed once. V usage is TRBV14 and J usage is TRBJ2-3; no definite D call. The CDR3 is 13 residues long. The germline V and J ends were trimmed by 1 base and 2 bases, with 4 bases remaining between them. Germline values: CDR1 SGHDN, CDR2 FVKESK. In nucleotides, the CDR3 is TGTGCCAGCAGCCAAGTGAACACAGATACGCAGTATTTT. Translated: CASSQVNTDTQYF.

This chain joins TRBV5-4 and TRBJ1-2; perhaps TRBD1 as D (5 bases). Trimming left V 3 bases short and J 1 base short, with 13 bases between. CDR3 size: 15 residues. Germline loops: CDR1 SGHNT, CDR2 YYREEE (reference sequence). In DNA form, the CDR3 reads TGTGCCAGCAGCTCCTCGGACACTTTTAACTATGGCTACACCTTC. This codes for CASSSSDTFNYGYTF.

V is TRBV10-2 and J is TRBJ2-7, with a tentative D call TRBD2 (7 bases). Germline V gene lookup returns CDR1 WSHSY and CDR2 SAAADI. The CDR3 runs 14 residues. V lost 7 bases and J lost 4, with 17 bases in between. CDR3 residues: CASTRGGVGYEQYF. Written as DNA, the CDR3 is TGCGCCAGCACCCGAGGGGGGGTGGGGTACGAGCAGTACTTC.

J is TRBJ2-1 and V is TRBV19, with D hard to call. V gave up 5 bases and J gave up 10 bases, with 15 bases separating them. Per germline, CDR1 LNHDA and CDR2 SQIVND (reference sequence). The CDR3 totals 13 residues. The CDR3 protein is CASSVRPPAEQFF. CDR3 sequence (DNA): TGTGCCAGTAGTGTGCGCCCTCCGGCGGAGCAGTTCTTC.

This chain links TRBV18 with TRBJ2-6; 10 nucleotides align to TRBD2. There are 18 residues in the CDR3. The junction had 2 bases not matched to a gene; V was cut back by 0 bases and J by 0 bases. Germline-derived CDR1 and CDR2 are KGHSH and LQKENI. CDR3: CASSPPASGSSGANVLTF. CDR3 sequence (DNA): TGTGCCAGCTCACCACCGGCTAGCGGGAGCTCTGGGGCCAACGTCCTGACTTTC.

The rearrangement links TRBV6-5 to TRBJ2-5, with D uncertain. There are 12 residues in the CDR3. Germline V gene data show CDR1 as MNHEY and CDR2 as SVGAGI. Trimming removed 4 bases at V and 5 bases at J, with 8 bases between. The CDR3 nucleotides read TGTGCCAGCAGTTCAGGTCTGGAGACCCAGTACTTC. Its protein is CASSSGLETQYF.

The chain joins TRBV4-2 to TRBJ2-1; 8 bases map to TRBD2. This CDR3 contains 16 residues. The V and J ends lost 1 base and 4 bases, in that order; junction bases with no gene match: 6. CDR1 is LGHNA and CDR2 is YNFKEQ in the germline V gene. DNA for the CDR3: TGTGCCAGCAGCCAAGTTCAGCGGGAGTCTTACAATGAGCAGTTCTTC. Amino acids: CASSQVQRESYNEQFF.

The chain combines TRBV7-2 with TRBJ2-1; D gene uncertain. The CDR3 is 14 residues long. Trimming stripped 5 bases from V and 0 bases from J, with 8 bases between. The germline V gene has CDR1 SGHTA and CDR2 FQGNSA. CDR3 sequence (DNA): TGTGCCAGCAGCGTCGATAGCTCCTACAATGAGCAGTTCTTC. It translates to CASSVDSSYNEQFF.